This T cell receptor beta chain was retrieved from a study of CD8+CD57+ T cells in acquired aplastic anemia. Of note for this clonotype: Being one base from a much bigger clone, this may be a read error.

TCR beta VDJ and CDR3 profiles were obtained from a genomic DNA template. TCRdb re-called the reads through MiXCR, storing one row per CDR3 protein. The table has roughly 500,000 distinct CDR3 sequences, about a third seen once. Patients selected for sequencing had displayed CD8+CD57+ cell expansion by flow cytometry. The V gene's germline CDR1 is SGHVS and CDR2 FNYEAQ. With 1 base clipped from V and 0 bases from J, the junction kept 5 bases outside the gene matches. The CDR3 length is 16 residues. Specimen: sorted CD4+, CD8+, or CD8+CD57+ T cells (not recorded which) from PBMCs. The clonotype comes from a human donor with aplastic anemia. The chain has TRBV7-6 and TRBJ2-7; 8 bases agree with TRBD2. In DNA form, the CDR3 reads TGTGCCAGCAGCTTAGTTTCGGGACTAGGCTCCTACGAGCAGTACTTC. Protein sequence: CASSLVSGLGSYEQYF.